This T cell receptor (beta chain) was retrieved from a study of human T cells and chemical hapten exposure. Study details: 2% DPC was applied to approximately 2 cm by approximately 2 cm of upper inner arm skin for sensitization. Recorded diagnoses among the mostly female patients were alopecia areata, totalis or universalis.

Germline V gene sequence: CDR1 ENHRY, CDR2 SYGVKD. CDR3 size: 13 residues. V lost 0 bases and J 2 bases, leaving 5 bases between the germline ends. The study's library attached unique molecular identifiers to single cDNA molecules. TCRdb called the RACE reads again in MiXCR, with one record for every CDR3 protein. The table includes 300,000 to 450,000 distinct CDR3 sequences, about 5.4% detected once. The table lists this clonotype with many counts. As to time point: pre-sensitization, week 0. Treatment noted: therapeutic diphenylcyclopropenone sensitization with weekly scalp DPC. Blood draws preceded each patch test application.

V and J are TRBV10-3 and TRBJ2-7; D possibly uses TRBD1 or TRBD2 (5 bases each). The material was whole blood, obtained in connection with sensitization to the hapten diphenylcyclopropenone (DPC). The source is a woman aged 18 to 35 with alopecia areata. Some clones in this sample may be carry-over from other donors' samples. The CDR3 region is CAISESGAYEQYF. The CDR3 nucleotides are TGTGCCATCAGTGAGTCGGGGGCCTACGAGCAGTACTTC.